This TCR beta chain was observed in a study of blood T cell repertoires in COVID-19 (dated by TCRdb to 2020 to 2021). Regarding the complete study: The collaborator samples originated in the United States, Italy and Spain and spanned the acute and convalescent phases of COVID-19. The prospective study material was composed of cDNA or gDNA derived from T cells, B-cell-depleted T cells, or PBMCs. The dataset comprised deeply sampled blood TCRbeta repertoires from subjects exposed to, actively infected with, or recovered from COVID-19. The repertoires were made available in a free public database intended to serve as a resource for research on the immune response to SARS-CoV-2. Samples came from the ongoing ImmuneRACE study (first 160 participants) plus 1,254 subjects from 6 global collaborators. Nearly every sample came with metadata listing a de-identified subject ID, COVID-19 status, age in years and sex. Where HLA class I and class II types were available, the types were taken from metadata supplied by the sample provider, not from assay-based typing.

Points on this clone: No antigen is known for it. Within one base of it there is no much larger clone, and no base qualities were kept.

Cut back by 2 bases and 4 bases, the V and J ends lie 12 bases apart. Measured from the cysteine to the phenylalanine, the CDR3 is 14 residues long. The kept DNA is CDR3 alone, 42 bases in frame from the first base. Per the germline V gene, SGHDT is the CDR1 and YYEEEE is the CDR2. Collaborating institutions collected whole blood in K2EDTA tubes following their own protocols. For TCRbeta analysis, collaborators shipped samples as frozen whole blood, isolated PBMCs, or DNA extracted from either of those sample types. TCRbeta CDR3 regions were amplified from genomic DNA using the immunoSEQ Assay, a bias-controlled multiplex PCR. The paper's processing steps were these. The number of nucleated cells in each sample was estimated by amplification of reference gene primers within the assay. Sequence reads were collapsed and filtered to measure the absolute abundance of every unique TCRbeta CDR3 rearrangement. For each sample, productive Simpson clonality was calculated as the square root of Simpson's diversity index over productive rearrangements. TCRdb holds this immuneACCESS table with in-frame rearrangements only. Some clones are missing; in checked studies, unresolved V genes explain under half, and the rest has no known cause. V and J calls and clone size are given by that table; D and trimming were obtained from the DNA. The sample has under 200,000 clones on record, around 83% of them singletons. More than 1.5% of the sample comes from the top ten.

The full study reports these points: The quantity of clinical and demographic metadata differed by source and by participant and was supplied without curation.

The sequence joins TRBV5-6 to TRBJ1-2, and the D gene may be TRBD1, 6 bases matching. The source is a human donor in a cohort sampled during active COVID-19. Sequencing was carried out using peripheral blood. The CDR3 protein sequence reads: CASSLRGALYGYTF. The bases are TGTGCCAGCAGCTTACGGGGGGCCCTCTATGGCTACACCTTC.